This record covers a single T cell receptor beta chain. This specimen comes from a study of cytomegalovirus exposure and HLA in healthy donors. Looking at the study overall: An earlier analysis identified more than 95 million unique TCR beta sequences in about 200 million T cells.

PCR amplification relied on 60 Vbeta primers (plus 13 Jbeta primers). The protocol was immunoSEQ multiplex PCR, while the TCRdb copy is restricted to in-frame clones and leaves out a portion. The sample includes approximately 150,000 clones, about 75% seen only once; the top ten take approximately 2.3%. This CDR3 contains 16 residues. Unmatched junction bases numbered 14, after V lost 4 bases and J lost 4 bases. Germline V gene data show CDR1 as SQVTM and CDR2 as ANQGSEA. The sequencing sample was made of PBMCs. The clonotype was recovered from a female donor in good health and CMV-seronegative. The genes are TRBV29-1 and TRBJ2-7; 9 bases are shared with TRBD2. This chain's CDR3 is CSVGSSGRAGWYEQYF. The CDR3 nucleotides read TGCAGCGTTGGTAGTAGCGGGAGAGCCGGGTGGTACGAGCAGTACTTC.